This T cell receptor beta chain was identified during a study of cytomegalovirus exposure and HLA in healthy donors. The V end was cut by 8 bases, the J end by 0 bases, with 8 bases between. The CDR3 consists of 13 residues. Germline-derived CDR1 and CDR2 are MNHEY and SVGAGI. The primer mix had 60 Vbeta and 13 Jbeta primers. Using immunoSEQ multiplex PCR, the repertoire was profiled, and TCRdb retains in-frame clones only, with some absent. The table has about 160,000 clones, 65% to 80% seen once. Comments on this clone: Antigen specificity is unknown.

Whole-study findings and limits: Both high specificity and high sensitivity reportedly marked the classifier's diagnosis of cytomegalovirus status.

This sequence joins TRBV6-5 and TRBJ2-1; D remains ambiguous. The receptor was derived from a woman in her forties or fifties in good health and CMV-seropositive. Sequencing was performed on PBMCs. For the CDR3, the DNA is TGTGCCAGCTCAGGTGGCTCCTACAATGAGCAGTTCTTC. Translating it yields CASSGGSYNEQFF.